Listed below are T cell receptor beta chains from one sample, sequenced in a study of T cell responses to AZD1222 COVID-19 vaccine. Profiled with immunoSEQ multiplex PCR; TCRdb holds only in-frame clones, not every one. The sample contains about 120,000 clones, about 85% of which appear only once. This sample comprised peripheral blood, obtained 28 days after the second AZD1222 dose. Receptors were obtained from an adult who received the AZD1222 COVID-19 vaccine. The CDR3 runs from the conserved cysteine through the conserved F or W. The D gene is left open where the match is weak. Not all rows give a size; the values are once, few, many and, for expanded clones, a class.

>-|-|TRBJ2-7|TRBV11-2
CASSPRQGYEQYF
TGTGCCAGCAGCCCAAGGCAAGGGTACGAGCAGTACTTC
>few|-|TRBJ1-4|TRBV28
CASSSAGLEKLFF
TGTGCCAGCAGTTCGGCCGGGCTTGAAAAACTGTTTTTT
>-|TRBD2|TRBJ2-7|TRBV3-1/TRBV3-2
CASSQPGLSGDEQYF
TGTGCCAGCAGCCAGCCGGGACTATCTGGGGACGAGCAGTACTTC
>few|-|TRBJ2-7|TRBV6-5
CASSRTYFYEQYF
TGTGCCAGCAGTCGAACCTACTTCTACGAGCAGTACTTC
>-|-|TRBJ1-4|TRBV5-1
CASSLGHSTNEKLFF
TGCGCCAGCAGCTTGGGTCACTCAACTAATGAAAAACTGTTTTTT
>-|-|TRBJ2-1|TRBV18
CASSPDYQSGNEQFF
TGTGCCAGCTCTCCCGATTATCAATCGGGCAATGAGCAGTTCTTC
>-|-|TRBJ1-2|TRBV12-3/TRBV12-4
CASRSTGSYLGTF
TGTGCCAGCAGATCAACAGGCAGCTACTTAGGCACCTTC
>-|-|TRBJ1-2|TRBV7-9
CASSLNPGSGYTF
TGTGCCAGCAGCTTAAATCCAGGGAGCGGCTACACCTTC
>-|-|TRBJ2-3|TRBV12-5
CASGLVQDPTDTQYF
TGTGCTAGTGGTTTGGTACAGGACCCCACAGATACGCAGTATTTT
>-|-|TRBJ2-2|TRBV7-9
CASCDLRRGDDTGELFF
TGTGCCAGCTGCGACTTGAGAAGGGGCGATGACACCGGGGAGCTGTTTTTT
>-|-|TRBJ1-5|TRBV6-2/TRBV6-3
CASSYVQGDQPQHF
TGTGCCAGCAGTTACGTCCAGGGTGATCAGCCCCAGCATTTT
>-|-|TRBJ2-6|TRBV14
CASAGDSGANVLTF
TGTGCCAGTGCCGGGGACTCTGGGGCCAACGTCCTGACTTTC
>-|TRBD2|TRBJ2-2|TRBV4-1
CASSQEGLALSGELFF
TGCGCCAGCAGCCAAGAGGGACTAGCTTTGTCCGGGGAGCTGTTTTTT